These 25 T cell receptor beta chains originate from one sample sequenced in a study of cytomegalovirus exposure and HLA in healthy donors. The PCR ran on 60 Vbeta and 13 Jbeta primers. Clones were sequenced by immunoSEQ multiplex PCR, and TCRdb holds only the in-frame ones, with some missing. This repertoire includes about 130,000 clones. The sequenced material came from PBMCs. The receptors shown here come from a middle-aged man in good health and CMV-seronegative.

The J gene is TRBJ2-2, the V gene TRBV10-3; 8 bases fit TRBD1. Germline V gene sequence: CDR1 ENHRY, CDR2 SYGVKD. CDR3 length equals 16 residues. V was clipped by 5 bases and J by 4 bases; unmatched bases: 9. The CDR3 nucleotides are TGTGCCATCAGTTTTGACAGGGGATTTGGCACCGGGGAGCTGTTTTTT. Residues: CAISFDRGFGTGELFF.

The chain joins TRBV29-1 to TRBJ1-2; D unresolved. The V end was cut by 5 bases, the J end by 7 bases, with 20 bases between. This CDR3 spans 14 amino acids. Germline CDR1 SQVTM, CDR2 ANQGSEA. The CDR3 is CSVSGFSIRAGYTF. CDR3 in DNA: TGCAGCGTTTCGGGGTTTAGCATTAGGGCTGGCTACACCTTC.

This chain uses TRBV18 with TRBJ1-1; D is perhaps TRBD1 (5 bases). This CDR3 has 16 residues. The V gene's germline CDR1 is KGHSH and CDR2 LQKENI. Trimming stripped 2 bases from V and 4 bases from J, with 17 bases between. This CDR3 reads CASSPDMKLRGTEAFF. CDR3 coding DNA: TGTGCCAGCTCACCAGACATGAAACTTAGGGGCACTGAAGCTTTCTTT.

The genes are TRBV6-1 and TRBJ1-2, with D possibly matching TRBD1 (5 bases). Trimming stripped 8 bases from V and 1 base from J, with 11 bases between. Per the germline V gene, CDR1 is MNHNS and CDR2 is SASEGT. The CDR3 is made up of 13 amino acids. The CDR3 sequence is CASSRTFNYGYTF. CDR3 DNA: TGTGCCAGCTCCCGGACATTTAACTATGGCTACACCTTC.

CDR3 sequence (DNA): TGTGCCAGCAGCCGTGACCAACAGGGGACTAATGAAAAACTGTTTTTT. Amino acids: CASSRDQQGTNEKLFF. The chain employs TRBV5-4 and TRBJ1-4; 7 nucleotides match TRBD1. The CDR3 is made up of 16 amino acids. Germline lookup yields CDR1 SGHNT and CDR2 YYREEE (reference sequence). The V segment lost 4 bases and the J segment 2 bases; nucleotides outside the gene matches: 8.

The chain combines TRBV19 with TRBJ2-4; possible D gene TRBD1, 5 bases. This CDR3 is 13 amino acids long. Germline V gene sequence: CDR1 LNHDA, CDR2 SQIVND (reference sequence). V lost 0 bases, J lost 8 bases, and 8 bases lay in between. CDR3 sequence: CASSIDQGYIQYF. The CDR3 nucleotides read TGTGCCAGTAGTATAGATCAGGGATACATTCAGTACTTC.

The chain employs TRBV19 and TRBJ2-3; the match to TRBD2 covers 7 bases. The CDR3 totals 13 residues. CDR1 LNHDA and CDR2 SQIVND come from the germline V gene (reference sequence). In DNA form, the CDR3 reads TGTTCCTTCGGCGGGAGTATCCCAGATACGCAGTATTTT. It specifies CSFGGSIPDTQYF.

The chain combines TRBV2 with TRBJ2-1, with a tentative D call TRBD1 (6 bases). There are 13 residues in the CDR3. Germline V gene sequence: CDR1 SNHLY, CDR2 FYNNEI. The germline V and J ends were trimmed by 6 bases and 2 bases, with 8 bases remaining between them. The CDR3 protein is CASRAGAYNEQFF. The CDR3 DNA is TGTGCCAGCAGGGCAGGGGCCTACAATGAGCAGTTCTTC.

The rearrangement uses TRBV18 and TRBJ2-7, with TRBD1 matching 10 bases. V lost 1 base to trimming and J lost 4 bases; unmatched junction nucleotides: 10. Germline V gives CDR1 KGHSH, CDR2 LQKENI. CDR3 length: 17 amino acids. CDR3 coding DNA: TGTGCCAGCTCACCACTTGGCACCGGGACAGGGGCGTACGAGCAGTACTTC. Translating it yields CASSPLGTGTGAYEQYF.

The CDR3 loop reads CASSSQGTQTQYF. CDR3 sequence (DNA): TGCGCCAGCAGCTCTCAGGGGACACAGACCCAGTACTTC. This rearrangement joins TRBV5-1 to TRBJ2-5, with a possible D match to TRBD1 (6 bases). The CDR3 contains 13 residues. Germline V gene lookup returns CDR1 SGHRS and CDR2 YFSETQ. V lost 3 bases and J lost 6, with 12 bases in between.

V and J are TRBV10-3 and TRBJ2-5; D may match TRBD1 or TRBD2 (5 bases each). The V and J ends lost 6 bases and 11 bases respectively, with 16 bases between them. Germline V gives CDR1 ENHRY, CDR2 SYGVKD. CDR3 size: 12 residues. The CDR3 loop reads CAIREDQGLQYF. CDR3 in DNA: TGTGCCATCAGGGAGGATCAGGGCCTACAGTACTTC.

The chain is built from TRBV18 and TRBJ2-7, with 12 bases matching TRBD2. CDR1 is KGHSH and CDR2 is LQKENI in the germline V gene. The CDR3 length is 15 residues. V was pared by 3 bases and J by 2 bases, with 2 bases of the junction left unmatched. CDR3 loop: CASSPGLAGTYEQYF. In DNA, the CDR3 is TGTGCCAGCTCACCCGGACTAGCGGGAACCTACGAGCAGTACTTC.

The V and J genes are TRBV7-2 and TRBJ2-7; 7 bases match TRBD2. Germline V CDR1 and CDR2: SGHTA, FQGNSA. The length of the CDR3 is 14 residues. J lost 5 bases, V lost 1 base, and 5 bases had no gene match. The CDR3 loop is CASSLVTSTHEQYF. The CDR3 DNA follows: TGTGCCAGCAGCTTAGTGACTAGCACCCACGAGCAGTACTTC.

The rearrangement links TRBV7-2 to TRBJ1-2; a weak D match, TRBD1 (5 bases). This CDR3 spans 15 amino acids. V gave up 1 base and J gave up 4 bases, with 13 bases separating them. Germline-derived CDR1 and CDR2 are SGHTA and FQGNSA. DNA for the CDR3: TGTGCCAGCAGCTTAGACCCAGGGTGGGCCTATGGCTACACCTTC. This gives the protein CASSLDPGWAYGYTF.

V is TRBV6-5 and J is TRBJ2-6, with D uncertain. Looked up from germline, CDR1 is MNHEY and CDR2 is SVGAGI. Trimming took 3 bases from V and 1 from J, leaving 10 bases between them. This CDR3 has 16 amino acids. The DNA for the CDR3 is TGTGCCAGCAGTTATCTGCCGGGTTCTGGGGCCAACGTCCTGACTTTC. The encoded protein is CASSYLPGSGANVLTF.

The gene calls are TRBV19 and TRBJ1-1; 8 positions agree with TRBD1. This CDR3 spans 17 amino acids. After removal of 6 bases from V and 2 bases from J, the junction contained 14 bases not matched to a gene. Germline V gene lookup returns CDR1 LNHDA and CDR2 SQIVND (reference sequence). In DNA form, the CDR3 reads TGTGCCAGTAGACCAGCGACAGGGGACCCCAGCAACACTGAAGCTTTCTTT. Translating it yields CASRPATGDPSNTEAFF.

The V and J genes are TRBV28 and TRBJ2-7; TRBD2 aligns across 9 bases. The CDR3 covers 16 residues. Germline V lookup: CDR1 MDHEN, CDR2 SYDVKM. V was clipped by 2 bases and J by 3 bases; unmatched bases: 8. The CDR3 DNA sequence: TGTGCCAGCAGTTTAGGAGGGGCGGGAGGGCACTACGAGCAGTACTTC. It codes for CASSLGGAGGHYEQYF. Looking up the rest from reference TRBV28 and TRBJ2-7 gives the full variable domain: DVKVTQSSRYLVKRTGEKVFLECVQDMDHENMFWYRQDPGLGLRLIYFSYDVKMKEKGDIPEGYSVSREKKERFSLILESASTNQTSMYLCASSLGGAGGHYEQYFGPGTRLTVT.

The chain recombines TRBV7-9 with TRBJ2-6; 14 nucleotides match TRBD2. The V segment lost 5 bases and the J segment 3 bases; nucleotides outside the gene matches: 6. The CDR3 totals 18 residues. CDR1 and CDR2 (germline): SEHNR, FQNEAQ (reference sequence). The CDR3 DNA is TGTGCCAGCAGCCCCCTCGGACTAGCGGGAGGTGGGGCCAACGTCCTGACTTTC. The encoded protein is CASSPLGLAGGGANVLTF. The variable domain in full, completed from reference TRBV7-9 and TRBJ2-6, reads DTGVSQNPRHKITKRGQNVTFRCDPISEHNRLYWYRQTLGQGPEFLTYFQNEAQLEKSRLLSDRFSAERPKGSFSTLEIQRTEQGDSAMYLCASSPLGLAGGGANVLTFGAGSRLTVL.

The chain is built from TRBV5-1 and TRBJ1-5; perhaps TRBD1 as D (5 bases). Trimming pared 0 bases from V and 5 bases from J, leaving 12 bases between. CDR1 SGHRS and CDR2 YFSETQ come from the germline V gene. This CDR3 is built from 15 residues. CDR3 nucleotide sequence: TGCGCCAGCAGCTTGGAGGGGACTGGCTATCAGCCCCAGCATTTT. As protein: CASSLEGTGYQPQHF.

This chain links TRBV6-5 with TRBJ1-1, with D perhaps TRBD1 (6 bases). The CDR3 contains 14 residues. Germline V gene sequence: CDR1 MNHEY, CDR2 SVGAGI. Trimming shortened V by 5 bases and J by 3 bases, and 13 bases separated the two germline ends. The CDR3 DNA is TGTGCCAGCAGTACCCAGGGGAGGGACACTGAAGCTTTCTTT. Protein: CASSTQGRDTEAFF.

CDR3 amino acids: CASSPGLSLEVGYTF. The CDR3 DNA is TGTGCCAGCAGTCCGGGACTTAGCCTGGAGGTTGGCTACACCTTC. The genes are TRBV5-5 and TRBJ1-2, with D possibly matching TRBD1 (5 bases). The germline V gene has CDR1 SGHKS and CDR2 YYEKEE (reference sequence). CDR3 length: 15 residues. Trimming removed 5 bases at V and 7 bases at J, with 21 bases between.

V is TRBV4-2 and J is TRBJ2-1, with 7 bases identical to TRBD1. The V segment lost 6 bases and the J segment 2 bases; nucleotides outside the gene matches: 7. The CDR3 consists of 15 residues. The germline V gene has CDR1 LGHNA and CDR2 YNFKEQ. The CDR3 DNA sequence: TGTGCCAGCAGACCAACAGGGGAAGCCTACAATGAGCAGTTCTTC. Its translation is CASRPTGEAYNEQFF.

The genes are TRBV13 and TRBJ2-5, with a tentative D call TRBD2 (6 bases). The CDR3 has 12 residues. Deletions cut 1 base from V and 10 bases from J, with 10 bases between. In germline, CDR1 is PRHDT, CDR2 FYEKMQ (reference sequence). Written as DNA, the CDR3 is TGTGCCAGCAGCTTAGCATTGGGACTCCAGTACTTC. It yields the protein CASSLALGLQYF.

J is TRBJ2-7 and V is TRBV11-3; TRBD1 agrees at 7 bases. The trim removed 4 bases at V and 4 bases at J, leaving 4 bases unmatched. CDR3 length: 13 amino acids. Germline loops: CDR1 SGHNT, CDR2 YENEEA. CDR3 DNA: TGTGCCAGCAGCTCGGGACAGCAATACGAGCAGTACTTC. Its protein product is CASSSGQQYEQYF.

The V call is TRBV7-9, the J call TRBJ1-1; 7 bases fit TRBD1. CDR1 is SEHNR and CDR2 is FQNEAQ in the germline V gene (reference sequence). The CDR3 contains 16 residues. The J segment lost 0 bases and the V segment lost 6 bases, leaving 10 bases of the junction unmatched. Here the CDR3 DNA reads TGTGCCAGCAGGGGTGACAGGGTTTCCCTGAACACTGAAGCTTTCTTT. Amino acid sequence: CASRGDRVSLNTEAFF.